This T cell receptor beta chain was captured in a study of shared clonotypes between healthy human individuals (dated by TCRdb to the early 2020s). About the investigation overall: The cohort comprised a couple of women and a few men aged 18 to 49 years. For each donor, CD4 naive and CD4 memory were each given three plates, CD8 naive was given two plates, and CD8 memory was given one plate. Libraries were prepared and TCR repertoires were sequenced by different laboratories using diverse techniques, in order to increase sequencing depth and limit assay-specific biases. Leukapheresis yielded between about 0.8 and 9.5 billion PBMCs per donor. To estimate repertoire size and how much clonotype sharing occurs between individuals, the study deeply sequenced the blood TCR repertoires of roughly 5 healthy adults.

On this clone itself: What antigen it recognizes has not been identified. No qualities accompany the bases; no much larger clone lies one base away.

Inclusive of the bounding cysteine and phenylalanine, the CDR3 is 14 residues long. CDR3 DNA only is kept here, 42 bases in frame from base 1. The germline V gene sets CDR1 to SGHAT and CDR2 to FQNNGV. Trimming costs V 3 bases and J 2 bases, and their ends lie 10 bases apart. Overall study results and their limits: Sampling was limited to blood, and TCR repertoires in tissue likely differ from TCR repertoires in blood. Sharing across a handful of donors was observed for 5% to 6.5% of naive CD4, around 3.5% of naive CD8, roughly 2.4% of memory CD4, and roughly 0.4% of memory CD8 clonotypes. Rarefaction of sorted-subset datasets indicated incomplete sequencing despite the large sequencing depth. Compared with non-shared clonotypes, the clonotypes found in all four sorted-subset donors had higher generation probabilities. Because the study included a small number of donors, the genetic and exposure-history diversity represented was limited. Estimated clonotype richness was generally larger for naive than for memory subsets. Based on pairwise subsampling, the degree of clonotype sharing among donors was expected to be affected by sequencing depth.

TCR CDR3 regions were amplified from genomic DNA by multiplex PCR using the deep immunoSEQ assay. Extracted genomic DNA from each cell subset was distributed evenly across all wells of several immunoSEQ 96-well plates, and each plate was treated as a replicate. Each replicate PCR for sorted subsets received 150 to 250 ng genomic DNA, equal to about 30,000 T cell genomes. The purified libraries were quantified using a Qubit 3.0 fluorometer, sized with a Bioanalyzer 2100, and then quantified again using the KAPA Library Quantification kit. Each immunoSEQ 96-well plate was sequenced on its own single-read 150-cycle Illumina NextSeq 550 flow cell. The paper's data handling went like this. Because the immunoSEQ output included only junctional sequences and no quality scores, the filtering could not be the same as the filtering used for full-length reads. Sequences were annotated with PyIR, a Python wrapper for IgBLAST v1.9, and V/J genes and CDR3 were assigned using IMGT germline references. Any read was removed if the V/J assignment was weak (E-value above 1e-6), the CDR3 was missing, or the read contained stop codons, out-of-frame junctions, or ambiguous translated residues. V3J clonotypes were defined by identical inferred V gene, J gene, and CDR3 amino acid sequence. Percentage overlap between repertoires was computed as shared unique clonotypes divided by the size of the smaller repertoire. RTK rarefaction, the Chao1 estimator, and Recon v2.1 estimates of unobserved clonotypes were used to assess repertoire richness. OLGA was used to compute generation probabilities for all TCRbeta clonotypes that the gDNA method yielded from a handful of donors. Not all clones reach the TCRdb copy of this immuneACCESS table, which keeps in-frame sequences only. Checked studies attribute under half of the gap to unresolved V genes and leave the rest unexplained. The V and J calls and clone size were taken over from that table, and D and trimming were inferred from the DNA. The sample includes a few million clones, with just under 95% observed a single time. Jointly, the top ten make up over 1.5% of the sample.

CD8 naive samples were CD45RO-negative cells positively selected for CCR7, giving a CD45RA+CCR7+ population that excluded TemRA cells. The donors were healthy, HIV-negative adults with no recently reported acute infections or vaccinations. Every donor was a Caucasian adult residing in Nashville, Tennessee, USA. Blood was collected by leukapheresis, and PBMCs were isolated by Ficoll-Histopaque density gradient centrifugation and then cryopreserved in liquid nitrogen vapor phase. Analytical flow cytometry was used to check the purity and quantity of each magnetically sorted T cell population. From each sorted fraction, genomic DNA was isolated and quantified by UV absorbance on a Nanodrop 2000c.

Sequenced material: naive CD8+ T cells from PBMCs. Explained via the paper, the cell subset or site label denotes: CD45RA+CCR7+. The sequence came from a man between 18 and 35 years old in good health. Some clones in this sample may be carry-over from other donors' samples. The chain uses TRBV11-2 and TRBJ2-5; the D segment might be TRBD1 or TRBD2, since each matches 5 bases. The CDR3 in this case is CASSFGEGQETQYF. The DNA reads TGTGCCAGCAGCTTCGGCGAGGGGCAAGAGACCCAGTACTTC.